The 32 T cell receptor beta chains listed next were all sequenced from one sample in a study of T-cell reconstitution after alpha-beta-depleted transplantation in children. As it was prepared, the TCRbeta library received unique molecular identifiers. TCRdb redid the calling of the PCR reads with MiXCR, one entry per CDR3 protein. This table has around 600,000 distinct CDR3 sequences, approximately 22% appearing once. Specimen: PBMCs, mostly from graft donor cells, collected 360 days after TCRalphabeta/CD19-depleted stem cell transplant. Receptors were obtained from a boy in the first two years of life who had a stem cell transplant for acute myeloid leukemia, so the T cells may come from the graft donor.

The V call is TRBV20-1, the J call TRBJ1-6; the match to TRBD1 covers 11 bases. Germline-derived CDR1 and CDR2 are DFQATT and SNEGSKA (reference sequence). Trimming removed 6 bases from V and 9 bases from J; junction bases left unmatched: 10. This CDR3 is 15 amino acids long. The CDR3 here is CSATAPGQGVSPLHF. In DNA, the CDR3 is TGCAGTGCCACCGCCCCGGGACAGGGGGTTTCACCCCTCCACTTT.

The chain couples TRBV12-3 or TRBV12-4 to TRBJ2-4, with D tentatively TRBD2 (7 bases). The V gene lost 7 bases and the J gene lost 0 bases, with 16 bases spanning the gap. This CDR3 contains 16 residues. The CDR3 spells CASTIRGGLAKNIQYF. CDR3 nucleotide sequence: TGTGCCAGCACCATCAGGGGAGGGTTAGCCAAAAACATTCAGTACTTC.

This sequence joins TRBV12-3 or TRBV12-4 and TRBJ2-3, with 7 bases that match TRBD2. The CDR3 runs to 12 residues. The junction had 3 bases not matched to a gene; V was cut back by 3 bases and J by 9 bases. This chain's CDR3 is CASSLRRGTQYF. CDR3 nucleotide sequence: TGTGCCAGCAGTTTGAGGCGGGGGACGCAGTATTTT.

This clonotype has more than one count but fewer than ten. CDR3 protein: CASSQDGPRRGSNQPQHF. Here the CDR3 DNA reads TGTGCCAGCAGCCAAGATGGTCCCAGGCGGGGGAGCAATCAGCCCCAGCATTTT. This chain links TRBV4-2 with TRBJ1-5; D is possibly TRBD1 (5 bases). The CDR3 covers 18 residues. Germline lookup yields CDR1 LGHNA and CDR2 YNFKEQ. Deletions cut 0 bases from V and 1 base from J, with 16 bases between.

This clonotype has only a few counts. DNA of the CDR3: TGTGCCAGCAGCTTATGGGCGGGGGGGGGTGAGCAGTTCTTC. Its protein product is CASSLWAGGGEQFF. This sequence joins TRBV7-2 and TRBJ2-1, with 9 positions matching TRBD2. Germline loops: CDR1 SGHTA, CDR2 FQGNSA. CDR3 length: 14 residues. The junction had 5 bases not matched to a gene; V was cut back by 2 bases and J by 9 bases.

Turning to this clonotype: A much larger clone sits a single nucleotide away, making a read error possible. Because it lacks the conserved phenylalanine or tryptophan at the end, this CDR3 is likely a read error. The J gene is TRBJ2-1, the V gene TRBV10-3; no firm D call. The CDR3 loop spans 13 amino acids. Germline-derived CDR1 and CDR2 are ENHRY and SYGVKD. V was trimmed by 4 bases and J by 4 bases, leaving 8 bases between them. The CDR3 bases are TGTGCCATCAGTGGGGCCGCGTACAATGAGCAGTTCGTC. Protein product: CAISGAAYNEQFV.

V and J are TRBV7-2 and TRBJ2-2; TRBD1 matches at 7 bases. CDR1 and CDR2 (germline): SGHTA, FQGNSA. V gave up 8 bases and J gave up 5 bases; unmatched junction bases: 8. There are 14 residues in the CDR3. Here the CDR3 DNA reads TGTGCCAGCTCCCGGGACAGTCAAACCGGGGAGCTGTTTTTT. Translating gives CASSRDSQTGELFF.

This clonotype was observed a handful of times. The V gene is TRBV6-5, the J gene TRBJ2-1, with no clear D. This CDR3 contains 15 residues. The germline V gene encodes CDR1 MNHEY and CDR2 SVGAGI. Trimming took off 2 bases at V and 2 bases at J, with 10 bases between the two ends. CDR3 amino acids: CASSYEVLTYNEQFF. Here the CDR3 DNA reads TGTGCCAGCAGTTACGAGGTCCTTACCTACAATGAGCAGTTCTTC.

This clonotype showed up just a few times. The chain couples TRBV28 to TRBJ1-4, with TRBD1 as a possible D gene (6 bases). Germline lookup yields CDR1 MDHEN and CDR2 SYDVKM. This CDR3 has 17 amino acids. Trimming cost V 1 base and J 3 bases, with 15 bases left between them. In DNA form, the CDR3 reads TGTGCCAGCAGTTTATTGGCAGGGAGGGGGTCTAATGAAAAACTGTTTTTT. Protein product: CASSLLAGRGSNEKLFF.

In its sample, this clonotype was seen many times. The chain couples TRBV6-2 or TRBV6-3 to TRBJ1-1, with D possibly TRBD1 on 6 matching bases. CDR1 and CDR2 from the germline V gene are MNHEY and SVGEGT. V lost 7 bases to trimming and J lost 3 bases, with 15 bases between them. The CDR3 contains 14 residues. The CDR3 nucleotides read TGTGCCAGCAATCAGGGGAGCTTGTACACTGAAGCTTTCTTT. Translation gives CASNQGSLYTEAFF.

This clonotype came up a few times. The chain couples TRBV28 to TRBJ2-5; D perhaps matches TRBD1 (6 bases). Germline V gene sequence: CDR1 MDHEN, CDR2 SYDVKM. The CDR3 sequence is 15 residues long. V was pared by 5 bases and J by 0 bases, with 13 bases between. This CDR3 reads CASSKGHSYQETQYF. Written as DNA, the CDR3 is TGTGCCAGCAGTAAGGGACACTCGTACCAAGAGACCCAGTACTTC.

The chain has TRBV20-1 and TRBJ1-6, with D maybe TRBD1 (5 bases). CDR1 is DFQATT and CDR2 is SNEGSKA in the germline V gene (reference sequence). This CDR3 has 14 residues. Trimming removed 1 base from V and 6 bases from J, with 10 bases in between. The CDR3 sequence is CSARVGGGNSPLHF. DNA for the CDR3: TGCAGTGCTAGAGTTGGGGGAGGTAATTCACCCCTCCACTTT.

The chain uses TRBV20-1 and TRBJ2-1; D is possibly TRBD2 (6 bases). Trimming shortened V by 5 bases and J by 7 bases, and 9 bases separated the two germline ends. CDR1 and CDR2 from the germline V gene are DFQATT and SNEGSKA (reference sequence). The CDR3 loop spans 11 amino acids. CDR3 sequence reads: CSAWDLNEQFF. The CDR3 DNA reads TGCAGTGCTTGGGACTTAAATGAGCAGTTCTTC.

The chain is built from TRBV27 and TRBJ2-7; 7 bases agree with TRBD2. Germline V gene sequence: CDR1 MNHEY, CDR2 SMNVEV (reference sequence). J was trimmed by 6 bases and V by 3 bases; bases with no gene match: 5. The CDR3 loop spans 13 amino acids. CDR3 bases: TGTGCCAGCAGTTTGGGGGGGGATACCGAGCAGTACTTC. Translated, it gives CASSLGGDTEQYF.

In the case of this clonotype: Possible read error: a much larger clone is one base away. The gene calls are TRBV20-1 and TRBJ2-1; 8 bases are shared with TRBD2. Germline CDR1 and CDR2: DFQATT and SNEGSKA (reference sequence). The CDR3 extends over 16 amino acids. The DNA for the CDR3 is TGCTGTGCTAGAGAAGCGAGCGGGGGCCGTTACAATGAGCAGTTCTTC. This encodes CCAREASGGRYNEQFF.

There are many counts of this clonotype. CDR3 sequence reads: CASSLSAGIYGYTF. The CDR3 DNA follows: TGTGCCAGCAGTTTGTCGGCAGGCATCTATGGCTACACCTTC. V usage is TRBV28 and J usage is TRBJ1-2, with unresolved D. The germline CDR1 and CDR2 sequences are MDHEN and SYDVKM. The length of the CDR3 is 14 residues. The V end was cut by 3 bases, the J end by 4 bases, with 12 bases between.

The genes are TRBV7-2 and TRBJ2-1, with TRBD2 identical over 9 bases. The CDR3 contains 12 residues. Germline lookup yields CDR1 SGHTA and CDR2 FQGNSA. The junction had 5 bases not matched to a gene; V was cut back by 5 bases and J by 12 bases. As DNA, the CDR3 is TGTGCCAGCAGCCCCAGCGGGGGGTCGCAGTTCTTC. It yields the protein CASSPSGGSQFF.

The chain joins TRBV11-2 to TRBJ1-5; no clear D. Germline assignment: CDR1 SGHAT and CDR2 FQNNGV. The CDR3 has 15 residues. The V end was cut by 0 bases, the J end by 3 bases, with 9 bases between. CDR3 amino acids: CASSLDPGYNQPQHF. In DNA form, the CDR3 reads TGTGCCAGCAGCTTAGATCCGGGCTACAATCAGCCCCAGCATTTT. Full variable domain (rest looked up from reference TRBV11-2 and TRBJ1-5): EAGVAQSPRYKIIEKRQSVAFWCNPISGHATLYWYQQILGQGPKLLIQFQNNGVVDDSQLPKDRFSAERLKGVDSTLKIQPAKLEDSAVYLCASSLDPGYNQPQHFGDGTRLSIL.

This clonotype occurred many times. The chain uses TRBV7-9 and TRBJ2-1; D is possibly TRBD2 (7 bases). Looked up from germline, CDR1 is SEHNR and CDR2 is FQNEAQ (reference sequence). With 7 bases removed from V and 4 bases from J, the gap between germline ends came to 17 bases. CDR3 length equals 15 residues. This CDR3 reads CASIEGGAPYNEQFF. The CDR3 DNA is TGTGCCAGCATCGAAGGGGGGGCCCCTTACAATGAGCAGTTCTTC.

In this sample, this clonotype turned up many times. The chain carries TRBV28 and TRBJ2-1, with D hard to call. The germline gives CDR1 MDHEN, CDR2 SYDVKM. V was cut by 5 bases and J by 5 bases, with 13 bases left in between. This CDR3 comprises 14 residues. The CDR3 DNA follows: TGTGCCAGCAGTCCCGTGGGGATGGACAATGAGCAGTTCTTC. It is translated as CASSPVGMDNEQFF.

In this sample, this clonotype turned up a few times. The chain has TRBV11-2 and TRBJ2-5, with a tentative D call TRBD2 (7 bases). Germline assignment: CDR1 SGHAT and CDR2 FQNNGV. This CDR3 spans 16 amino acids. Trimming pared 3 bases from V and 7 bases from J, leaving 21 bases between. The CDR3: CASSFSSGAGEGTQYF. DNA of the CDR3: TGTGCCAGCAGCTTCTCGAGCGGGGCAGGGGAAGGGACCCAGTACTTC.

V is TRBV21-1 and J is TRBJ2-7. TRBV21-1 is reported as a pseudogene. This CDR3 is 11 amino acids long. In DNA form, the CDR3 reads TGTGCCAGCAGCAATTCGGGCGAGCAGTACTTC. As protein: CASSNSGEQYF.

This clonotype turned up a few times. The V gene is TRBV10-2, the J gene TRBJ1-5; D uncertain. The ends were cut back, 2 bases at V and 0 bases at J, with 20 bases in the middle. Germline loops: CDR1 WSHSY, CDR2 SAAADI. The CDR3 is made up of 19 amino acids. The CDR3 bases are TGCGCCAGCAGTGAGCCTTTCGAAATGGGGAGGGATAGCAATCAGCCCCAGCATTTT. Translated, it gives CASSEPFEMGRDSNQPQHF.

The genes are TRBV7-9 and TRBJ2-3; a possible D gene is TRBD2 (5 bases). The V end was cut by 4 bases, the J end by 4 bases, with 12 bases between. This CDR3 contains 14 residues. Germline-derived CDR1 and CDR2 are SEHNR and FQNEAQ (reference sequence). The CDR3 region has the DNA TGTGCCAGCAGCTCCTCCTTAGCGTCAGATACGCAGTATTTT. Encoded protein: CASSSSLASDTQYF. Full variable domain (outside the CDR3, taken from reference TRBV7-9 and TRBJ2-3): DTGVSQNPRHKITKRGQNVTFRCDPISEHNRLYWYRQTLGQGPEFLTYFQNEAQLEKSRLLSDRFSAERPKGSFSTLEIQRTEQGDSAMYLCASSSSLASDTQYFGPGTRLTVL.

J is TRBJ2-3 and V is TRBV11-1; D gene unclear. The germline V gene encodes CDR1 SGHAT and CDR2 FQDESV (reference sequence). CDR3 length: 17 residues. Deletions cut 1 base from V and 3 bases from J, with 17 bases between. The CDR3 coding sequence is TGTGCCAGCAGCTTAGACCAGGAGAGATATGGAACAGATACGCAGTATTTT. It yields the protein CASSLDQERYGTDTQYF.

This chain connects TRBV10-3 to TRBJ2-5, with D tentatively TRBD1 (6 bases). The CDR3 spans 17 residues. The germline V gene encodes CDR1 ENHRY and CDR2 SYGVKD. Between the trimmed V and J ends, which lost 6 bases and 0 bases, there was a span of 20 bases. The CDR3 region is CAISEEITGFNQETQYF. CDR3 sequence (DNA): TGTGCCATCAGCGAGGAGATAACAGGGTTCAACCAAGAGACCCAGTACTTC.

Many counts were recorded for this clonotype. The CDR3 region is CSVEDERGDSYEQYF. CDR3 sequence (DNA): TGCAGCGTTGAAGATGAGCGGGGGGACTCCTACGAGCAGTACTTC. The chain has TRBV29-1 and TRBJ2-7; TRBD2 aligns across 9 bases. The germline gives CDR1 SQVTM, CDR2 ANQGSEA. The CDR3 is 15 residues long. V shed 0 bases and J 0 bases; nucleotides not matched to a gene: 3.

This clonotype was counted at least ten times. The chain employs TRBV12-3 or TRBV12-4 and TRBJ2-1, with a tentative D call TRBD2 (5 bases). V lost 5 bases and J 9 bases, leaving 11 bases between the germline ends. The CDR3 length is 12 residues. CDR3 amino acids: CASSEDFTEQFF. In nucleotides, the CDR3 is TGTGCCAGCAGTGAGGACTTCACTGAGCAGTTCTTC.

This clonotype was seen a handful of times. This sequence joins TRBV20-1 and TRBJ2-7; D gene uncertain. Germline lookup yields CDR1 DFQATT and CDR2 SNEGSKA (reference sequence). V lost 4 bases, J lost 1 base, and 8 bases lay in between. The CDR3 is 12 residues long. For the CDR3, the DNA is TGCAGTGCTAATACCGGGTCCTACGAGCAGTACTTC. Protein sequence: CSANTGSYEQYF.

This clonotype was observed many times. The chain carries TRBV29-1 and TRBJ1-1; TRBD1 aligns across 9 bases. CDR3 length equals 16 residues. The germline CDR1 and CDR2 sequences are SQVTM and ANQGSEA. V was pared by 4 bases and J by 0 bases, with 9 bases of the junction left unmatched. CDR3: CSVGPGQGFVNTEAFF. CDR3 bases: TGCAGCGTTGGCCCGGGACAGGGTTTCGTGAACACTGAAGCTTTCTTT.

At least ten counts were recorded for this clonotype. The rearrangement joins TRBV12-3 or TRBV12-4 to TRBJ2-1, with D unresolved. The CDR3 spans 12 residues. Trimming pared 7 bases from V and 8 bases from J, leaving 12 bases between. The CDR3 spells CASTDDGDEQFF. The CDR3 coding sequence is TGTGCCAGCACCGATGACGGCGATGAGCAGTTCTTC.

The genes are TRBV20-1 and TRBJ2-2, with D possibly being TRBD2 (7 bases). Germline loops: CDR1 DFQATT, CDR2 SNEGSKA (reference sequence). The CDR3 consists of 19 residues. The V end lost 6 bases, the J end lost 4 bases, and 30 bases lay between the germline ends. CDR3 in amino acids: CSARWGIPGGLSRTGELFF. DNA for the CDR3: TGCAGTGCCCGCTGGGGGATTCCGGGGGGCCTTTCTCGCACCGGGGAGCTGTTTTTT.